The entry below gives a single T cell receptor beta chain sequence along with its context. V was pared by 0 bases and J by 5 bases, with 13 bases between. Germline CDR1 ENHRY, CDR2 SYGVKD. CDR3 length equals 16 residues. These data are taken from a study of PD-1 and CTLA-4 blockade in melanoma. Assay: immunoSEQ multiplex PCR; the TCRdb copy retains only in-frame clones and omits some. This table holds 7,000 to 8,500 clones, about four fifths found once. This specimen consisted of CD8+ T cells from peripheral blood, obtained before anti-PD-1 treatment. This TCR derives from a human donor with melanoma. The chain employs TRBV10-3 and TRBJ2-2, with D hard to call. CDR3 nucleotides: TGTGCCATCAGTGAGTCACCCGGCTTGGGGACCGGGGAGCTGTTTTTT. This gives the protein CAISESPGLGTGELFF.